The 12 T cell receptor beta chains reported below all come from one sample, sequenced in a study of T-cell reconstitution after alpha-beta-depleted transplantation in children. The authors prepared the TCRbeta library with unique molecular identifiers. TCRdb recomputed calls from the PCR reads with MiXCR, one row per CDR3 protein. The profile shows around 600,000 distinct CDR3 sequences, about 10% of them singletons. The material was PBMCs from the stem cell graft donor, obtained from the stem cell graft. These TCRs come from a human donor who donated a stem cell graft to a child with acute myeloid leukemia.

This clonotype showed up just a few times. The chain combines TRBV5-1 with TRBJ2-2; the match to TRBD1 covers 10 bases. The ends lost 0 bases at V and 4 bases at J; junction bases unmatched: 6. The V gene's germline CDR1 is SGHRS and CDR2 YFSETQ. CDR3 length: 17 residues. CDR3 nucleotides: TGCGCCAGCAGCTTGGCCATGGGGACAGGGGTCACCGGGGAGCTGTTTTTT. It specifies CASSLAMGTGVTGELFF. The full variable domain, with the rest looked up from reference TRBV5-1 and TRBJ2-2, is KAGVTQTPRYLIKTRGQQVTLSCSPISGHRSVSWYQQTPGQGLQFLFEYFSETQRNKGNFPGRFSGRQFSNSRSEMNVSTLELGDSALYLCASSLAMGTGVTGELFFGEGSRLTVL.

Ten or more counts support this clonotype. This rearrangement joins TRBV20-1 to TRBJ2-1; tentative D call: TRBD1 (6 bases). The CDR3 contains 13 residues. Germline V lookup: CDR1 DFQATT, CDR2 SNEGSKA (reference sequence). Trimming stripped 1 base from V and 4 bases from J, with 8 bases between. The CDR3 sequence: CSARGGHYNEQFF. As DNA, the CDR3 is TGCAGTGCTAGAGGGGGGCATTACAATGAGCAGTTCTTC.

The rearrangement uses TRBV7-2 and TRBJ2-7; 10 nucleotides align to TRBD1. CDR1 SGHTA and CDR2 FQGNSA come from the germline V gene. The CDR3 is 16 residues long. V shed 4 bases and J 6 bases; nucleotides not matched to a gene: 12. The CDR3 nucleotides are TGTGCCAGCAGCTCTACCCCGGGACAGGGGAAGGCCGAGCAGTACTTC. It translates to CASSSTPGQGKAEQYF.

This clonotype was seen a handful of times. The chain has TRBV6-1 and TRBJ2-5, with TRBD2 matching over 7 bases. J lost 3 bases, V lost 3 bases, and 1 base had no gene match. CDR3 length: 13 residues. Germline lookup yields CDR1 MNHNS and CDR2 SASEGT. DNA for the CDR3: TGTGCCAGCAGTGACGCGGGAGAAGAGACCCAGTACTTC. Its protein is CASSDAGEETQYF.

This clonotype showed up just a few times. The J gene is TRBJ2-2, the V gene TRBV28, with D perhaps TRBD2 (7 bases). This CDR3 has 16 amino acids. The V gene's germline CDR1 is MDHEN and CDR2 SYDVKM. With 2 bases removed from V and 0 bases from J, the gap between germline ends came to 10 bases. The CDR3 reads CASSLAGAPNTGELFF. CDR3 in DNA: TGTGCCAGCAGTTTAGCGGGGGCGCCGAACACCGGGGAGCTGTTTTTT. The complete variable domain, with remaining parts taken from reference TRBV28 and TRBJ2-2, reads DVKVTQSSRYLVKRTGEKVFLECVQDMDHENMFWYRQDPGLGLRLIYFSYDVKMKEKGDIPEGYSVSREKKERFSLILESASTNQTSMYLCASSLAGAPNTGELFFGEGSRLTVL.

This clonotype was seen repeatedly, ten times or more. The rearrangement links TRBV20-1 to TRBJ2-3; 8 positions agree with TRBD1. The ends lost 6 bases at V and 0 bases at J; junction bases unmatched: 8. The CDR3 runs 15 residues. Germline V gene lookup returns CDR1 DFQATT and CDR2 SNEGSKA (reference sequence). The CDR3 region is CSAPRTGTSTDTQYF. As DNA, the CDR3 is TGCAGTGCCCCTAGGACAGGGACTAGCACAGATACGCAGTATTTT.

This clonotype came up a few times. The chain recombines TRBV28 with TRBJ2-5, with TRBD2 as a possible D gene (5 bases). Germline loops: CDR1 MDHEN, CDR2 SYDVKM. The V end lost 2 bases, the J end lost 4 bases, and 8 bases lay between the germline ends. This CDR3 is built from 13 residues. The CDR3 DNA reads TGTGCCAGCAGTTTAAATGGAGGAGAGACCCAGTACTTC. Its protein is CASSLNGGETQYF. The variable domain in full, with the rest retrieved from reference TRBV28 and TRBJ2-5, is DVKVTQSSRYLVKRTGEKVFLECVQDMDHENMFWYRQDPGLGLRLIYFSYDVKMKEKGDIPEGYSVSREKKERFSLILESASTNQTSMYLCASSLNGGETQYFGPGTRLLVL.

This clonotype occurred a few times. This chain connects TRBV7-2 to TRBJ2-1; no firm D call. Germline values: CDR1 SGHTA, CDR2 FQGNSA. The CDR3 is 13 amino acids. V was pared by 1 base and J by 9 bases, with 10 bases between. This CDR3 is CASSLGSIVEQFF. Written as DNA, the CDR3 is TGTGCCAGCAGCTTAGGGAGCATCGTTGAGCAGTTCTTC.

The chain joins TRBV29-1 to TRBJ2-1; 7 bases map to TRBD2. Germline CDR1 reads SQVTM; CDR2 reads ANQGSEA. CDR3 length: 14 residues. The V gene end was trimmed by 3 bases and the J gene end by 5 bases; junction bases not matched to a gene: 7. The DNA for the CDR3 is TGCAGCGTTGATCCCGGGACTACCGACAATGAGCAGTTCTTC. Translated, it gives CSVDPGTTDNEQFF.

The chain combines TRBV12-3 or TRBV12-4 with TRBJ1-2; 7 bases are a match to TRBD1. The CDR3 extends over 17 amino acids. V shed 3 bases, J shed 0 bases, and the junction held 10 bases outside the gene matches. The CDR3 region is CASSLDRFPISNYGYTF. DNA of the CDR3: TGTGCCAGCAGTTTGGACAGGTTTCCCATCTCTAACTATGGCTACACCTTC.

This clonotype was seen repeatedly, ten times or more. V and J are TRBV29-1 and TRBJ2-5, with TRBD1 matching over 8 bases. V lost 4 bases to trimming and J lost 5 bases; unmatched junction nucleotides: 6. CDR1 SQVTM and CDR2 ANQGSEA come from the germline V gene. This CDR3 comprises 13 residues. The chain's CDR3 is CSVGPGDRETQYF. The CDR3 coding sequence is TGCAGCGTTGGTCCGGGGGACAGGGAGACCCAGTACTTC.

The V and J genes are TRBV28 and TRBJ1-2, with D hard to call. The CDR3 loop spans 12 amino acids. The germline V gene has CDR1 MDHEN and CDR2 SYDVKM. Trimming cost V 8 bases and J 5 bases, with 12 bases left between them. CDR3 sequence reads: CASRFQAYGYTF. CDR3 sequence (DNA): TGTGCCAGCCGATTCCAGGCGTATGGCTACACCTTC.